One T cell receptor (beta chain) is described in this entry. Its antigen is not identified. Germline V CDR1 and CDR2: MNHEY, SMNVEV (reference sequence). The CDR3 covers 16 residues. V dropped 4 bases and J dropped 5; count of bases not matched to a gene: 10. This entry comes from a study of shared clonotypes between healthy human individuals. Study-wide results and caveats: Compared with clonotypes that all four donors shared, non-shared clonotypes had lower generation probabilities.

Under the authors' procedure: Junction-only immunoSEQ sequences carried no quality scores, so filtering differed. The data were produced by immunoSEQ multiplex PCR, yet TCRdb's version contains in-frame clones alone and is incomplete. V, J and clone size are those of that table, while D and trimming were read from the DNA. The table has about 1.1 million clones, 75% to 85% seen once. This chain links TRBV27 with TRBJ2-2; 7 nucleotides align to TRBD1. The sample comprised memory CD4+ T cells from PBMCs. Subset indicated: CD45RA-negative fraction. The receptor was isolated from a young man in good health. Some clones in this sample may be carry-over from other donors' samples. In DNA, the CDR3 is TGTGCCAGCAGTTCCTTCAGGGGGACGGGGACCGGGGAGCTGTTTTTT. Its translation: CASSSFRGTGTGELFF.